This T cell receptor (beta chain) was observed in a study of blood T cells in healthy people across ages. General observations from the study: The recorded TCR beta diversity per million T cells decreased in a roughly linear manner with age.

The CDR3 sequence is 14 residues long. The study recruited healthy Caucasian donors from Russia who were aged roughly 6 to 100. It was with a sample-barcoded 5' primer and a J-beta primer mix that a second PCR of roughly 7 to 12 cycles was run. TCRdb reprocessed the 5' RACE reads via MiXCR and lists one record per CDR3 protein. This table holds just under 550,000 distinct CDR3 sequences, around 24% found once. Remarks on this clonotype: Its antigen is unidentified.

This same sample was also taken into another study, of T cells of mothers and their children. In that study: Comparable shaping of TCR recombination output by thymic selection was observed in related and unrelated pairs.

V is TRBV12-3 or TRBV12-4 and J is TRBJ2-5, with D possibly being TRBD1 or TRBD2 (6 bases each). The end of the DNA is better explained by TRBJ2-7, so the J call may be wrong. The clonotype originates from a boy aged 10-17 years in good health. Sequenced: blood. CDR3 nucleotide sequence: TGTGCCAGCAGTTGGGACACCGGGAGCTACGAGCAGTACTTC. Translating it yields CASSWDTGSYEQYF.